The clone carrying this T cell receptor (beta chain) was observed once. Germline lookup yields CDR1 SNHLY and CDR2 FYNNEI. The V gene lost 4 bases and the J gene lost 4 bases, with 15 bases spanning the gap. The CDR3 sequence is 15 residues long. Under the authors' procedure: Reference gene primers were amplified, and this amplification served to estimate nucleated cell counts. The method was immunoSEQ multiplex PCR; TCRdb's version includes in-frame clones alone and lacks a portion of them. That table supplies the V and J calls and clone size; D and trimming were determined from the DNA. The sample shows 75,000 to 90,000 clones, 85% of them seen only once. This sample was included in a study of blood T cell repertoires in COVID-19.

Sequenced material: peripheral blood. The chain joins TRBV2 to TRBJ2-3; a weak D match, TRBD1 (7 bases). This receptor was taken from a man at least 80 years old with active or convalescent COVID-19. The CDR3 region is CASSGVRGVADTQYF. Here the CDR3 DNA reads TGTGCCAGCAGTGGGGTCAGGGGGGTCGCAGATACGCAGTATTTT.